The clone carrying this T cell receptor beta chain came up a few times. After removal of 6 bases from V and 1 base from J, the junction contained 3 bases not matched to a gene. The germline gives CDR1 MDHEN, CDR2 SYDVKM. CDR3 length equals 15 residues. Graves' hyperthyroidism was deemed stable absent ophthalmopathy progression within 18 months. PBMCs were derived from 10 ml fresh peripheral blood. This entry comes from a study of T cells in Graves' hyperthyroidism and ophthalmopathy. Researchers amplified the TCR beta CDR3 regions from RNA transcripts. The HTBI set primed first-round TCR CDR3 RT-PCR. One entry per CDR3 protein results from TCRdb running MiXCR on the multiplex PCR reads. The sample lists approximately 430,000 distinct CDR3 sequences, around 14% occurring once.

The sequencing input was blood. This TCR came from a woman aged 18-30 years with Graves' hyperthyroidism. This sequence joins TRBV28 and TRBJ2-2, with 9 bases aligning to TRBD2. The CDR3 region is CASRISGGNTGELFF. The CDR3 nucleotides are TGTGCCAGCAGGATTAGCGGGGGGAACACCGGGGAGCTGTTTTTT.